These T cell receptor beta chains were read from a single sample in a study of cytomegalovirus exposure and HLA in healthy donors. TCRdb's table, derived via immunoSEQ multiplex PCR, lists solely in-frame clones and lacks some. The data show about 140,000 clones, 70% to 90% seen once. Sequencing used PBMCs. The source of these receptors is a woman in her 30s in good health and CMV-seronegative. The CDR3 runs from the conserved cysteine through the conserved F or W. Each record gives: V gene, J gene, clone size, CDR3 length, D gene, CDR3 protein, CDR3 DNA. A D gene is named only where the DNA matches it firmly. A clone size is listed for some rows: how often the clone was seen (once, few, many), or a class if it is expanded.

TRBV27	TRBJ2-7	-	16	TRBD2	CASSRRTSGGLLEQYF	TGTGCCAGCAGCCGAAGGACTAGCGGGGGCCTACTCGAGCAGTACTTC
TRBV4-3	TRBJ2-1	-	16	-	CASSQDLASAYNEQFF	TGCGCCAGCAGCCAAGATTTGGCTAGCGCCTACAATGAGCAGTTCTTC
TRBV7-9	TRBJ1-2	-	15	-	CASSLGSGELFGYTF	TGTGCCAGCAGCTTAGGGTCAGGGGAGCTGTTTGGCTACACCTTC
TRBV4-1	TRBJ2-1	few	17	TRBD2	CASSRVSGASSYNEQFF	TGCGCCAGCAGCCGAGTTAGCGGGGCGAGCTCCTACAATGAGCAGTTCTTC
TRBV7-2	TRBJ2-3	-	19	TRBD2	CASSLGRLAGLHITDTQYF	TGTGCCAGCAGCTTAGGCCGCCTAGCGGGGCTCCACATCACAGATACGCAGTATTTT
TRBV13	TRBJ1-1	-	14	-	CASSRRGSGTEAFF	TGTGCCAGCAGTCGAAGGGGGTCGGGCACTGAAGCTTTCTTT
TRBV27	TRBJ2-1	-	16	TRBD2	CASSPGYGTSSHEQFF	TGTGCCAGCAGTCCGGGGTACGGGACTAGCAGCCATGAGCAGTTCTTC
TRBV15	TRBJ1-2	-	16	-	CATSREGYRPHYGYTF	TGTGCCACCAGCAGAGAGGGTTACAGGCCCCACTATGGCTACACCTTC
TRBV6-1	TRBJ2-7	-	16	TRBD1	CASSARTGALSYEQYF	TGTGCCAGCAGTGCTCGTACAGGGGCCCTGTCCTACGAGCAGTACTTC
TRBV5-8	TRBJ1-1	-	15	-	CASSAPWRGRTEAFF	TGTGCCAGCAGCGCCCCCTGGAGGGGACGGACTGAAGCTTTCTTT
TRBV18	TRBJ2-1	-	15	TRBD1	CASSPGTGQYNEQFF	TGTGCCAGCTCACCGGGGACAGGACAATACAATGAGCAGTTCTTC
TRBV2	TRBJ2-3	-	14	-	CASNSGPSTDTQYF	TGTGCCAGCAACAGCGGGCCTAGCACAGATACGCAGTATTTT
TRBV5-1	TRBJ1-6	few	15	-	CASSGNGGSNSPLHF	TGCGCCAGCAGTGGGAATGGGGGCTCGAATTCACCCCTCCACTTT
TRBV11-2	TRBJ1-6	-	14	-	CASSTGWRNSPLHF	TGTGCCAGCAGCACAGGGTGGCGGAATTCACCCCTCCACTTT
TRBV28	TRBJ2-2	once	15	TRBD2	CASSKSGVNTGELFF	TGTGCCAGCAGTAAGAGCGGGGTGAACACCGGGGAGCTGTTTTTT
TRBV18	TRBJ2-5	few	14	TRBD1	CASSPPTGAETQYF	TGTGCCAGCTCACCACCGACAGGGGCAGAGACCCAGTACTTC
TRBV6-5	TRBJ1-1	-	14	-	CASSGTAGETEAFF	TGTGCCAGCAGTGGCACAGCGGGGGAGACTGAAGCTTTCTTT
TRBV6-1	TRBJ2-3	-	12	-	CASSEYRVTQYF	TGTGCCAGCAGTGAGTACCGCGTTACGCAGTATTTT
TRBV9	TRBJ2-1	-	14	TRBD2	CASSVSGGYNEQFF	TGTGCCAGCAGCGTTAGCGGGGGCTACAATGAGCAGTTCTTC